Listed here are 5 T cell receptor beta chains from one sample, sequenced in a study of blood T cells in healthy people across ages. The use of a sample-barcoded 5' primer and a J-beta primer mix characterized a second PCR of 7 to 11 cycles. TCRdb processed the 5' RACE reads anew with MiXCR; each CDR3 protein has one entry. In the table there are 700,000 or so distinct CDR3 sequences, approximately 21% of which are singletons. Sequenced sample: blood. All receptors derive from a man aged 70 or older in good health.

This chain links TRBV7-2 with TRBJ2-5; no reliable D call. The V gene's germline CDR1 is SGHTA and CDR2 FQGNSA. This CDR3 has 14 residues. V lost 4 bases to trimming and J lost 11 bases, with 20 bases between them. CDR3 loop: CASSSPYGQVEQYF. CDR3 nucleotides: TGTGCCAGCAGCTCCCCTTATGGGCAGGTAGAGCAGTACTTC.

This clonotype has only a few counts. The chain joins TRBV14 to TRBJ2-2; unclear D gene. Germline CDR1 reads SGHDN; CDR2 reads FVKESK. V lost 2 bases to trimming and J lost 5 bases, with 3 bases between them. The CDR3 is made up of 12 amino acids. CDR3 bases: TGTGCCAGCAGCCAAAAGACCGGGGAGCTGTTTTTT. Its protein product is CASSQKTGELFF.

This clonotype was picked up a small number of times. This chain links TRBV14 with TRBJ2-7; D is unclear. CDR3 length equals 12 residues. V was clipped by 3 bases and J by 6 bases, with 9 bases between them. The germline gives CDR1 SGHDN, CDR2 FVKESK. CDR3 residues: CASSQTPVEQYF. CDR3 DNA sequence: TGTGCCAGCAGCCAGACACCCGTCGAGCAGTACTTC.

Ten or more counts support this clonotype. V usage is TRBV5-6 and J usage is TRBJ2-5; the D is unclear. Between the trimmed V and J ends, which lost 1 base and 0 bases, there was a span of 10 bases. The CDR3 contains 15 residues. Looked up from germline, CDR1 is SGHDT and CDR2 is YYEEEE. The CDR3 spells CASSLWPPNQETQYF. The CDR3 DNA sequence: TGTGCCAGCAGCTTGTGGCCCCCAAACCAAGAGACCCAGTACTTC.

This clonotype was seen more than once but under ten times. This chain links TRBV14 with TRBJ2-1; D unresolved. CDR3 size: 15 residues. CDR1 SGHDN and CDR2 FVKESK come from the germline V gene. Trimming took 1 base from V and 0 from J, leaving 7 bases between them. The CDR3 DNA reads as TGTGCCAGCAGCCAAGGATCGTCCTCCTACAATGAGCAGTTCTTC. Protein: CASSQGSSSYNEQFF. The full variable domain, its missing parts supplied by reference TRBV14 and TRBJ2-1, is EAGVTQFPSHSVIEKGQTVTLRCDPISGHDNLYWYRRVMGKEIKFLLHFVKESKQDESGMPNNRFLAERTGGTYSTLKVQPAELEDSGVYFCASSQGSSSYNEQFFGPGTRLTVL.